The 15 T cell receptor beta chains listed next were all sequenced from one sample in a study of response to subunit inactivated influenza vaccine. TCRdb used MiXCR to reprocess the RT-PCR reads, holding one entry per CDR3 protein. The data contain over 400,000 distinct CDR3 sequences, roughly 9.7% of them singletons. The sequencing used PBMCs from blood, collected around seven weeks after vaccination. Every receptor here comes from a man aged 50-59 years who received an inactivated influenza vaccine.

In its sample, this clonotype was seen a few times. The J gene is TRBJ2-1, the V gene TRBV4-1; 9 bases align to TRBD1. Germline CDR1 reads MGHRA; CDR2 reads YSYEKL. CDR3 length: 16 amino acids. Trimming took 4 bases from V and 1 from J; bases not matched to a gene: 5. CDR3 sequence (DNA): TGCGCCAGCAGCCGGGGGACAGGGCAATCCTACAATGAGCAGTTCTTC. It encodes CASSRGTGQSYNEQFF.

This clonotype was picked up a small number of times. CDR3: CASSKWGEDEQFF. CDR3 bases: TGTGCCAGCAGTAAGTGGGGCGAGGATGAGCAGTTCTTC. The genes are TRBV6-2 or TRBV6-3 and TRBJ2-1; the D gene is possibly TRBD1 (5 bases). The V gene lost 5 bases and the J gene lost 8 bases, with 13 bases spanning the gap. The V gene's germline CDR1 is MNHEY and CDR2 SVGEGT. This CDR3 is built from 13 residues.

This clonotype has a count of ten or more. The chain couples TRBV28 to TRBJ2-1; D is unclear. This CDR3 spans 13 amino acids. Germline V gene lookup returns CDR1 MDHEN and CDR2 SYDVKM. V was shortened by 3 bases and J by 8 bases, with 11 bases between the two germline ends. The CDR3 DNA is TGTGCCAGCAGTTTGAGTAGCATCCATGAGCAGTTCTTC. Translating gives CASSLSSIHEQFF.

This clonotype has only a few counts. The CDR3 loop reads CASSYGVLGEQFF. The CDR3 DNA follows: TGTGCCAGCAGTTACGGGGTTCTCGGTGAGCAGTTCTTC. The chain has TRBV6-5 and TRBJ2-1; D remains ambiguous. The CDR3 runs to 13 residues. Germline V gene data show CDR1 as MNHEY and CDR2 as SVGAGI. The V gene lost 2 bases and the J gene lost 9 bases, with 11 bases spanning the gap.

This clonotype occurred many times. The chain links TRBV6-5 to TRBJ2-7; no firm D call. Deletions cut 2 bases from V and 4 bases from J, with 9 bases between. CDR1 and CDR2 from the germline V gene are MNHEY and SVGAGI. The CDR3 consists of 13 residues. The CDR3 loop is CASSYHPGYEQYF. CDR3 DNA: TGTGCCAGCAGTTACCACCCCGGGTACGAGCAGTACTTC.

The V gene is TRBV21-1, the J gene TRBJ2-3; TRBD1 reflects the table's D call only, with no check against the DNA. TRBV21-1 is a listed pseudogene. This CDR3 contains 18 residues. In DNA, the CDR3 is TGTGCCAGCAGCAAAGTTGGGCAGGGCGGCAATAGCACAGATACGCAGTATTTT. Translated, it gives CASSKVGQGGNSTDTQYF.

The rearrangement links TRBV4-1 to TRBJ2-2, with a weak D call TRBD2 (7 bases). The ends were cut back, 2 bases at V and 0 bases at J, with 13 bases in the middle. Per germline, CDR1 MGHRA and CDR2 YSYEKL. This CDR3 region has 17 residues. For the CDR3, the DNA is TGCGCCAGCAGCCAACACGGGCGGGGGCCGAACACCGGGGAGCTGTTTTTT. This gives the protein CASSQHGRGPNTGELFF.

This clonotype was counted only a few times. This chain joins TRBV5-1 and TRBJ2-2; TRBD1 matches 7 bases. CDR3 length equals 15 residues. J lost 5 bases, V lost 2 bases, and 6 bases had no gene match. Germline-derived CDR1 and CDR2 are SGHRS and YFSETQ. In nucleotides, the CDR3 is TGCGCCAGCAGCTTTTCCGCAGGGGGAACCGGGGAGCTGTTTTTT. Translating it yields CASSFSAGGTGELFF.

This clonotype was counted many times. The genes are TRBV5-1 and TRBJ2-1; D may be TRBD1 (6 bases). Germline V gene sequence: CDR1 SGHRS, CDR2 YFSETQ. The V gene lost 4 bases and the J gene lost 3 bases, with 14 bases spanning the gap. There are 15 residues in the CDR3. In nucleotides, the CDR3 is TGCGCCAGCAGCCAGGATGAGGGGGTCTACAATGAGCAGTTCTTC. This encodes CASSQDEGVYNEQFF.

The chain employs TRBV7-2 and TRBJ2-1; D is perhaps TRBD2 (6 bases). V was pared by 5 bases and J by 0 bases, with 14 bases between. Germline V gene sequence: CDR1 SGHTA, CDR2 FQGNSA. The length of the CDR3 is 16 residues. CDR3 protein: CASSPTLAGSYNEQFF. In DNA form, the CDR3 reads TGTGCCAGCAGCCCGACACTAGCAGGCTCCTACAATGAGCAGTTCTTC.

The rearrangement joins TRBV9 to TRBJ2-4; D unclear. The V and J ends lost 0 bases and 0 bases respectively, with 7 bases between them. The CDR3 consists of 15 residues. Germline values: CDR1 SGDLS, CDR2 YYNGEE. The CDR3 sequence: CASSVDPIAKNIQYF. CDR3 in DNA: TGTGCCAGCAGCGTAGATCCGATAGCCAAAAACATTCAGTACTTC.

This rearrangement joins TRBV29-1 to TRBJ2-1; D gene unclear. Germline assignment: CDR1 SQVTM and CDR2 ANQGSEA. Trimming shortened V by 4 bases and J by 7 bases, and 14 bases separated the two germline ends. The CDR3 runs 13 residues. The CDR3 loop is CSVGSSGGNEQFF. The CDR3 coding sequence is TGCAGCGTTGGGTCTTCGGGTGGTAATGAGCAGTTCTTC.

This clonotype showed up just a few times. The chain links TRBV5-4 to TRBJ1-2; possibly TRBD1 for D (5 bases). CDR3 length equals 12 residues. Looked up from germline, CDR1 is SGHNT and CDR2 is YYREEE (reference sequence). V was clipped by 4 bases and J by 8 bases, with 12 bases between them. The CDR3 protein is CASSPGGAGYTF. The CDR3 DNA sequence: TGTGCCAGCAGCCCCGGAGGGGCCGGCTACACCTTC.

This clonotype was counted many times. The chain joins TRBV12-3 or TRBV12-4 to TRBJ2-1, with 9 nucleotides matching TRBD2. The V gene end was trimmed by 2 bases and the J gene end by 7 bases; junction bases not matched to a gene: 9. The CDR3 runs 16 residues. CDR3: CASSLSGGRASNEQFF. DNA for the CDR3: TGTGCCAGCAGTTTATCCGGCGGGAGGGCCTCAAATGAGCAGTTCTTC.

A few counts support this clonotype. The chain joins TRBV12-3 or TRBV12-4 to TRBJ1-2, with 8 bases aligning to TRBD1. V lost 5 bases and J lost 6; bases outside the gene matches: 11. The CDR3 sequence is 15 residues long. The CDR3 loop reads CASSEPGQVRDGYTF. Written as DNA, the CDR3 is TGTGCCAGCAGTGAACCGGGACAGGTCCGCGATGGCTACACCTTC.